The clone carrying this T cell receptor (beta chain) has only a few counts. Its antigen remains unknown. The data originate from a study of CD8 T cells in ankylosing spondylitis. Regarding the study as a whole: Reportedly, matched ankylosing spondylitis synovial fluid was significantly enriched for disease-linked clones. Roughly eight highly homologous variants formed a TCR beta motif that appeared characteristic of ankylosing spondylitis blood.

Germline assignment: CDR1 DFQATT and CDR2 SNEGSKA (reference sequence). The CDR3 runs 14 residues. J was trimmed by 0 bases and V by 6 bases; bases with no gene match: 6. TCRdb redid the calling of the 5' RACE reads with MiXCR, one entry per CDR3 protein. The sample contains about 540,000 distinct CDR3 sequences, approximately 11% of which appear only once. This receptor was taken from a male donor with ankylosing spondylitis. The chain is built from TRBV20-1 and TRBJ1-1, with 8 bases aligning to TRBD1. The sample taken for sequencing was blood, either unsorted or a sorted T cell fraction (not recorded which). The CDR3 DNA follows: TGCAGTGCGCCGAACAGGGGGATGAACACTGAAGCTTTCTTT. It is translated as CSAPNRGMNTEAFF.